This T cell receptor (beta chain) was sequenced in a study of blood T cell repertoires in COVID-19. This table comes from immunoSEQ multiplex PCR, and its TCRdb copy is limited to in-frame clones, with some not included. The table shows some 99,000 clones, with 85% to 90% occurring only once. The sequenced sample consisted of peripheral blood. This TCR derives from a human donor with COVID-19, enrolled during active disease. The donor label of this sample is uncertain.

CDR3 region: CASSQVLQQPHNYGYTF. The CDR3 DNA reads TGTGCCAGCAGCCAAGTTTTACAACAGCCACACAACTATGGCTACACCTTC. The chain links TRBV3-1 (or the pseudogene TRBV3-2) to TRBJ1-2; D remains unclear. Germline V gene data show CDR1 as LGHDT and CDR2 as YNNKEL (reference sequence). CDR3 length: 17 amino acids. V was pared by 1 base and J by 2 bases, with 17 bases between.